Each of the 19 T cell receptor beta chains below was sequenced from the same sample in a study of T cell repertoires in cytomegalovirus infection. Each CDR3 protein gets one entry after TCRdb re-called the reads with MiXCR. The sample holds 740,000 or so distinct CDR3 sequences, 35% to 40% seen once. Input material: PBMCs. The receptors here all came from a human donor in good health (CMV status not recorded). Some clones in this sample may be carry-over from other donors' samples.

This clonotype was observed a handful of times. The genes are TRBV28 and TRBJ2-7, with TRBD2 matching 8 bases. Germline CDR1 is MDHEN and CDR2 is SYDVKM. V shed 4 bases and J 7 bases; nucleotides not matched to a gene: 9. This CDR3 is built from 14 residues. CDR3 residues: CASSWPSGSGEQYF. CDR3 coding DNA: TGTGCCAGCAGTTGGCCGAGCGGGAGTGGAGAGCAGTACTTC.

The V call is TRBV7-2, the J call TRBJ1-2, with 9 bases lining up with TRBD1. CDR1 and CDR2 from the germline V gene are SGHTA and FQGNSA. With V trimmed by 6 bases and J by 0 bases, 2 bases remained unmatched. The CDR3 extends over 14 amino acids. DNA for the CDR3: TGTGCCAGCAGTCGGACAGGGGCTAACTATGGCTACACCTTC. It is translated as CASSRTGANYGYTF.

This clonotype was found a few times. V gene TRBV2 combines with J gene TRBJ1-1, with TRBD1 matching 8 bases. In germline, CDR1 is SNHLY, CDR2 FYNNEI. The J segment lost 4 bases and the V segment lost 2 bases, leaving 6 bases of the junction unmatched. The CDR3 loop spans 15 amino acids. The CDR3 here is CASSEPSGGSTEAFF. Here the CDR3 DNA reads TGTGCCAGCAGTGAACCCTCAGGGGGCTCCACTGAAGCTTTCTTT.

The chain carries TRBV19 and TRBJ1-1, with D unclear. The CDR3 has 14 residues. Germline V gene lookup returns CDR1 LNHDA and CDR2 SQIVND (reference sequence). Trimming took off 2 bases at V and 2 bases at J, with 9 bases between the two ends. The CDR3 is CASSIIEGNTEAFF. The CDR3 DNA reads TGTGCCAGTAGTATAATTGAGGGTAACACTGAAGCTTTCTTT.

In its sample, this clonotype was seen a few times. This chain uses TRBV7-9 with TRBJ1-4; no reliable D call. The CDR3 covers 16 residues. CDR1 and CDR2 (germline): SEHNR, FQNEAQ (reference sequence). V was clipped by 5 bases and J by 0 bases, with 13 bases between them. CDR3 loop: CASSLQSVATNEKLFF. The DNA of the CDR3 is TGTGCCAGCAGCCTTCAGAGTGTGGCAACTAATGAAAAACTGTTTTTT.

CDR3 in amino acids: CASSLSASENTGELFF. Here the CDR3 DNA reads TGCGCCAGCAGCTTGTCGGCTAGCGAAAACACCGGGGAGCTGTTTTTT. The chain recombines TRBV5-1 with TRBJ2-2; TRBD2 is a possible D gene (6 bases). V was cut by 1 base and J by 2 bases, with 12 bases left in between. Germline V lookup: CDR1 SGHRS, CDR2 YFSETQ. The CDR3 consists of 16 residues.

This clonotype has ten or more counts. The genes are TRBV12-3 or TRBV12-4 and TRBJ2-7; D not certain. The ends were cut back, 3 bases at V and 6 bases at J, with 9 bases in the middle. The CDR3 has 12 amino acids. The CDR3 bases are TGTGCCAGCAGTTTCCGAAGGAGCGAGCAGTACTTC. It specifies CASSFRRSEQYF.

The V gene is TRBV7-2, the J gene TRBJ1-2; D is perhaps TRBD1 (6 bases). CDR1 is SGHTA and CDR2 is FQGNSA in the germline V gene. The CDR3 has 13 amino acids. Trimming shortened V by 5 bases and J by 6 bases, and 13 bases separated the two germline ends. The CDR3 protein is CASSPGVWDGYTF. The CDR3 DNA follows: TGTGCCAGCAGCCCAGGGGTGTGGGATGGCTACACCTTC.

The chain joins TRBV28 to TRBJ2-1; D is unclear. CDR3 length: 15 residues. Trimming removed 5 bases at V and 5 bases at J, with 16 bases between. The V gene's germline CDR1 is MDHEN and CDR2 SYDVKM. DNA for the CDR3: TGTGCCAGCAGTCTCGGACGGGCTCGGGACAATGAGCAGTTCTTC. Amino acids: CASSLGRARDNEQFF.

The table lists this clonotype with a few counts. The genes are TRBV20-1 and TRBJ2-1, with a tentative D call TRBD2 (6 bases). CDR1 DFQATT and CDR2 SNEGSKA come from the germline V gene (reference sequence). CDR3 length: 15 amino acids. V shed 1 base and J shed 7 bases, with 17 bases lying between them. The CDR3 region is CSARVRLVRINEQFF. In DNA, the CDR3 is TGCAGTGCTAGAGTCCGACTAGTAAGGATAAATGAGCAGTTCTTC.

V is TRBV6-6 and J is TRBJ2-2; 7 bases agree with TRBD2. Germline V gene sequence: CDR1 MNHNY, CDR2 SVGAGI (reference sequence). The CDR3 covers 16 residues. V dropped 5 bases and J dropped 4; count of bases not matched to a gene: 10. The CDR3 is CASSSPSGTGTGELFF. The CDR3 DNA reads TGTGCCAGCAGTAGCCCCAGCGGGACTGGCACCGGGGAGCTGTTTTTT.

Concerning this clonotype: A clone one base away is much larger, so this may be a read error. This chain uses TRBV7-2 with TRBJ1-3; D is unresolved. Germline lookup yields CDR1 SGHTA and CDR2 FQGNSA. The CDR3 spans 15 residues. CDR3: CDSSIGPLVGNTIYF. CDR3 DNA sequence: TGTGACAGCAGCATCGGCCCTCTAGTTGGAAACACCATATATTTT. Full variable domain (rest looked up from reference TRBV7-2 and TRBJ1-3): GAGVSQSPSNKVTEKGKDVELRCDPISGHTALYWYRQSLGQGLEFLIYFQGNSAPDKSGLPSDRFSAERTGGSVSTLTIQRTQQEDSAVYLCDSSIGPLVGNTIYFGEGSWLTVV.

This clonotype occurred a few times. The chain joins TRBV7-8 to TRBJ2-5, with 7 bases fitting TRBD2. This CDR3 is built from 15 residues. With 8 bases clipped from V and 1 base from J, the junction kept 10 bases outside the gene matches. Germline assignment: CDR1 SGHVS and CDR2 FQNEAQ. Written as DNA, the CDR3 is TGTGCCAGCCATCGACGGGGACTACTCCAAGAGACCCAGTACTTC. Encoded protein: CASHRRGLLQETQYF.

This clonotype is a singleton in its sample. The chain is built from TRBV12-3 or TRBV12-4 and TRBJ1-5; D is possibly TRBD1 (6 bases). This CDR3 contains 13 residues. The V end was cut by 7 bases, the J end by 6 bases, with 13 bases between. CDR3 residues: CASTLGRGQPQHF. DNA for the CDR3: TGTGCCAGCACCTTGGGCAGGGGTCAGCCCCAGCATTTT.

The V and J genes are TRBV6-1 and TRBJ2-7; TRBD1 agrees at 9 bases. The CDR3 has 14 amino acids. Germline CDR1 is MNHNS and CDR2 is SASEGT. The junction had 4 bases not matched to a gene; V was cut back by 4 bases and J by 3 bases. CDR3 bases: TGTGCCAGCAGTGTTTGGGGACAGGGCTACGAGCAGTACTTC. Amino acid sequence: CASSVWGQGYEQYF.

This clonotype was detected a few times. The chain combines TRBV6-1 with TRBJ2-3; weak D call: TRBD2 (5 bases). Looked up from germline, CDR1 is MNHNS and CDR2 is SASEGT. CDR3 length equals 14 residues. Trimming stripped 5 bases from V and 5 bases from J, with 14 bases between. CDR3 sequence (DNA): TGTGCCAGCAGTACACCGCGAGGAGGAGATACGCAGTATTTT. Translating it yields CASSTPRGGDTQYF.

Written as DNA, the CDR3 is TGCAGTGCTAGGAACCCGGGACCGAACACCGGGGAGCTGTTTTTT. Its protein product is CSARNPGPNTGELFF. The rearrangement uses TRBV20-1 and TRBJ2-2; D might be TRBD1 or TRBD2, each matching 5 bases. CDR1 is DFQATT, CDR2 SNEGSKA, per germline (reference sequence). This CDR3 contains 15 residues. V lost 3 bases to trimming and J lost 0 bases, with 11 bases between them.

The chain joins TRBV6-2 or TRBV6-3 to TRBJ2-3; D gene uncertain. V was trimmed by 0 bases and J by 2 bases, leaving 6 bases between them. This CDR3 has 14 amino acids. Per the germline V gene, CDR1 is MNHEY and CDR2 is SVGEGT. The CDR3 spells CASSYSTVTDTQYF. The CDR3, as DNA: TGTGCCAGCAGTTACTCAACAGTCACAGATACGCAGTATTTT.

The V call is TRBV28, the J call TRBJ2-7, with D perhaps TRBD1 or TRBD2 (5 bases each). The CDR3 extends over 13 amino acids. Germline V gene data show CDR1 as MDHEN and CDR2 as SYDVKM. V was trimmed by 6 bases and J by 0 bases, leaving 9 bases between them. CDR3 coding DNA: TGTGCCAGCAGAACGGGGCACTCCTACGAGCAGTACTTC. This encodes CASRTGHSYEQYF.